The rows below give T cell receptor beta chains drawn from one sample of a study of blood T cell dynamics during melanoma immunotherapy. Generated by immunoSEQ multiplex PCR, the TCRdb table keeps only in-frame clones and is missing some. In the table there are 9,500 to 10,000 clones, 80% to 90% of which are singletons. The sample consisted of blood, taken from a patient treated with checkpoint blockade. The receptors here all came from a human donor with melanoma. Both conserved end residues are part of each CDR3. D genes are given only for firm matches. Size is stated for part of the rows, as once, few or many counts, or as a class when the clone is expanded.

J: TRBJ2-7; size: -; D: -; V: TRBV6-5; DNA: TGTGCCAGCAGTCGATTTGGAAGCTCCTACGAGCAGTACTTC; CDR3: CASSRFGSSYEQYF
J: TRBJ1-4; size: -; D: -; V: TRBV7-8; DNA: TGTGCCAGCAGCACGGGGGTGAATGAAAAACTGTTTTTT; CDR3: CASSTGVNEKLFF
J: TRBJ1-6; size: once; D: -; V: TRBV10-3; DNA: TGTGCCATCAGTGACAGGAGCTCCTATAATTCACCCCTCCACTTT; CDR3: CAISDRSSYNSPLHF
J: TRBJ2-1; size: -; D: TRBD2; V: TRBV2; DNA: TGTGCCAGCACGATTAATAGCGGGGGACCTTACAATGAGCAGTTCTTC; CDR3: CASTINSGGPYNEQFF
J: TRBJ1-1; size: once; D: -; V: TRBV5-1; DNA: TGCGCCAGCAGCTTGACCCCCGGGCTAACCTCAGAAGCTTTCTTT; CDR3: CASSLTPGLTSEAFF
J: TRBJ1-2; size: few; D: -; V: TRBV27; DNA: TGTGCCAGCAGTTTATCTGGGGGCGCCAACTATGGCTACACCTTC; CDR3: CASSLSGGANYGYTF
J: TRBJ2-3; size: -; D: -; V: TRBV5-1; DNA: TGCGCCAGCAGCACCGGATCCAGGGGAACCACAGATACGCAGTATTTT; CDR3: CASSTGSRGTTDTQYF
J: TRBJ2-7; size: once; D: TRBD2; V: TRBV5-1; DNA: TGCGCCAGCAGCCCGGGGGGGGCAGGGGCCTACGAGCAGTACTTC; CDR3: CASSPGGAGAYEQYF
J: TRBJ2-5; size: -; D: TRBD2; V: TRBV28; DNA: TGTGCCAGCAGTTTGCCTATAGCGGGGGGGCAAGAGACCCAGTACTTC; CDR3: CASSLPIAGGQETQYF
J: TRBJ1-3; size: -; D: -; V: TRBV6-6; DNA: TGTGCCAGCAGTTCCCCACAGGGAAACACCATATATTTT; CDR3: CASSSPQGNTIYF
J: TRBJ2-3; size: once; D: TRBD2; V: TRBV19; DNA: TGTGCCAGTAGTTTGCGGGGGGCCTCTACAGATACGCAGTATTTT; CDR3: CASSLRGASTDTQYF
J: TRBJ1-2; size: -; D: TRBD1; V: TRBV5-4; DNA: TGTGCCAGCAGCAAATCAGACAGGGGGGTCAATGGCTACACCTTC; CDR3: CASSKSDRGVNGYTF
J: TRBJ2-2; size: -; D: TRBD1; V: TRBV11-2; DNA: TGTGCCAGCAAACAGGGGGCGACGAACACCGGGGAGCTGTTTTTT; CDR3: CASKQGATNTGELFF
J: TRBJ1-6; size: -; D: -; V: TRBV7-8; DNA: TGTGCCAGCAGCCCCCCTATGGGGGCGGGTTCACCCCTCCACTTT; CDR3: CASSPPMGAGSPLHF
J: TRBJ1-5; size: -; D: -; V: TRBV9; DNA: TGTGCCAGCAGCCCGGGTAGCAATCAGCCCCAGCATTTT; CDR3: CASSPGSNQPQHF
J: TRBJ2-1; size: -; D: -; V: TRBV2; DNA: TGTGCCAGCAGTGAGAGGCCTTACAATGAGCAGTTCTTC; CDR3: CASSERPYNEQFF
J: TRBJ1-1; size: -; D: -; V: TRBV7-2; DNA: TGTGCCAGCAGCTTAGCGCTGGGGGGACGAATCACTGAAGCTTTCTTT; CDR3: CASSLALGGRITEAFF
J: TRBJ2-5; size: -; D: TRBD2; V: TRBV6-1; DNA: TGTGCCAGCAGTGAACTAGCGGGGGGGCCAGAGACCCAGTACTTC; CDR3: CASSELAGGPETQYF
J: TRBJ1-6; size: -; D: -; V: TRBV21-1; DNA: TGTGCCAGCAGCAAAACAGGGGGCTATAATTCACCCCTCCACTTT; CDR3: CASSKTGGYNSPLHF
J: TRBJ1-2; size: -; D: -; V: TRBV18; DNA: TGTGCCAGCTCACCCCCAGGGTGGGGGAACTATGGCTACACCTTC; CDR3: CASSPPGWGNYGYTF
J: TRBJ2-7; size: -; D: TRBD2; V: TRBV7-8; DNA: TGTGCCAGCAGCTCACTAGCGGGGGTTCACGAGCAGTACTTC; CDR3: CASSSLAGVHEQYF
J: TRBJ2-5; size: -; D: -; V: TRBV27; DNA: TGTGCCAGCAGTTTAATGGGGAACCAAGAGACCCAGTACTTC; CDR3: CASSLMGNQETQYF
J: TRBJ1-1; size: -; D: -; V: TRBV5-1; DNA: TGCGCCAGCAGCTATGGGGGAGGGGAGAACACTGAAGCTTTCTTT; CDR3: CASSYGGGENTEAFF
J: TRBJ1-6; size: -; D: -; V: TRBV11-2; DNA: TGTGCCAGCAGCTTAGAGGGCTCCGATTCACCCCTCCACTTT; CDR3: CASSLEGSDSPLHF
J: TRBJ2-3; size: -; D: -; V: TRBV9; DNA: TGTGCCAGCAGCGTAGATAGGGGACACCCGAGGTATTTT; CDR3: CASSVDRGHPRYF
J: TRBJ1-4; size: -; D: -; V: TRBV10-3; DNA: TGTGCCGCCTTTTCAGGGGCGCGTAATGAAAAACTGTTTTTT; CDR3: CAAFSGARNEKLFF
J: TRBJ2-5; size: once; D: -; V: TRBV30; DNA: TGTGCCTGGAGTGTACTAGGGACCCAGTACTTC; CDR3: CAWSVLGTQYF
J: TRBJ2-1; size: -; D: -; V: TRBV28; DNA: TGTGCCAGCCACGAAACAACAGGGTTAGGTTCCTACAATGAGCAGTTCTTC; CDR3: CASHETTGLGSYNEQFF
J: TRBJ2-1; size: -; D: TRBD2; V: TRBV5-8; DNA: TGTGCCAGCACCTTGGAGTGGACTAGCAGTCCGGGTGAGCAGTTCTTC; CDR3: CASTLEWTSSPGEQFF
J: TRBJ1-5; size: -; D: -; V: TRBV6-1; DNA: TGTGCCAGCAGTGAAAGAAGCAATATGAGGACCCAGCATTTT; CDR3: CASSERSNMRTQHF
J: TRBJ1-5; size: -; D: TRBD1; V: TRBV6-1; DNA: TGTGCCAGCAGTTCCGGGACAGGGGGTGATCAGCCCCAGCATTTT; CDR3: CASSSGTGGDQPQHF
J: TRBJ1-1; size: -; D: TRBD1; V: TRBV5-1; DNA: TGCGCCAGCAGCGCAAACAGGGGGCTGGGCACTGAAGCTTTCTTT; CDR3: CASSANRGLGTEAFF
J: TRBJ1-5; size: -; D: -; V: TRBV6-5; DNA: TGTGCCATCCTAAGGCTACAGAATCAGCCCCAGCATTTT; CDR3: CAILRLQNQPQHF
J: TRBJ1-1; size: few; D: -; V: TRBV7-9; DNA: TGTGCCAGCAGTCCCTCCATGAGGACTGAAGCTTTCTTT; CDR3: CASSPSMRTEAFF
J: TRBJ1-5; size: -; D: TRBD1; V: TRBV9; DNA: TGTGCCAGCAGTCTTAGCGGGACAGGGGTTCAGCCCCAGCATTTT; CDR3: CASSLSGTGVQPQHF
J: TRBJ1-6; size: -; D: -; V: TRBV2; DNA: TGTGCCAGCAGTGACGGGCAGGGGAATTCACCCCTCCACTTT; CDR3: CASSDGQGNSPLHF